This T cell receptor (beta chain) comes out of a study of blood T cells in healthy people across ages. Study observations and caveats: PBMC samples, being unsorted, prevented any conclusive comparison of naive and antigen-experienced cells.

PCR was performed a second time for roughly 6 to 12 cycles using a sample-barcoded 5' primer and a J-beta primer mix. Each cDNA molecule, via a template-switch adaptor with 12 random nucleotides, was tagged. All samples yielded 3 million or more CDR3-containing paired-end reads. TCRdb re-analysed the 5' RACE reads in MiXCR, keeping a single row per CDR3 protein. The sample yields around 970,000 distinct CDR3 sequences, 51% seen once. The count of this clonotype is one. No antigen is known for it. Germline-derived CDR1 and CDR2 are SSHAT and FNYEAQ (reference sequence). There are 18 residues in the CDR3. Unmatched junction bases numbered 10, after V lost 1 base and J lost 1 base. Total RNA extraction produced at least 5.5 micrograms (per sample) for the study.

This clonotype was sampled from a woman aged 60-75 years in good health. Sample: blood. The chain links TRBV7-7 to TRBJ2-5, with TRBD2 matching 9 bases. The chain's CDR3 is CASSLGVEAGGLQETQYF. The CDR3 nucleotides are TGTGCCAGCAGCTTAGGAGTTGAAGCGGGAGGTCTCCAAGAGACCCAGTACTTC.